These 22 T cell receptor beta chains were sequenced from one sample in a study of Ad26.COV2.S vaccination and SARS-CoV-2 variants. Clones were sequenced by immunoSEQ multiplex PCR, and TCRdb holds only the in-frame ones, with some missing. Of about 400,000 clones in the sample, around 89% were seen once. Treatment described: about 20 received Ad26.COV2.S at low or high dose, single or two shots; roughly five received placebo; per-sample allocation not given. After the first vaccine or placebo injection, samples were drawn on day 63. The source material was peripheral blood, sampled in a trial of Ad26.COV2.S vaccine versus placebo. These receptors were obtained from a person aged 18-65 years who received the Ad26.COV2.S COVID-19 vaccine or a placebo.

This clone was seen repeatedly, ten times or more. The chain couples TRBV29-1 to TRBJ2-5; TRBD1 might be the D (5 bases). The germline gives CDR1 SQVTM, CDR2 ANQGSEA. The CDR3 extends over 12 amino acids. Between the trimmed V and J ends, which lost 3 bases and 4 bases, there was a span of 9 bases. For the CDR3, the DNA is TGCAGCGTTGAGGCAGGGATAGAGACCCAGTACTTC. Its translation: CSVEAGIETQYF.

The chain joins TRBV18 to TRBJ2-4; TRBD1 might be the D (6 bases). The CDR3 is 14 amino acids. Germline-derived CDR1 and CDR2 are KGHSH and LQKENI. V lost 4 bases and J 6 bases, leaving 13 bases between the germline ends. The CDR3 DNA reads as TGTGCCAGCTCACTACAGGGCCAGGCAAACATTCAGTACTTC. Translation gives CASSLQGQANIQYF. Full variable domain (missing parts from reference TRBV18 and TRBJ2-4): NAGVMQNPRHLVRRRGQEARLRCSPMKGHSHVYWYRQLPEEGLKFMVYLQKENIIDESGMPKERFSAEFPKEGPSILRIQQVVRGDSAAYFCASSLQGQANIQYFGAGTRLSVL.

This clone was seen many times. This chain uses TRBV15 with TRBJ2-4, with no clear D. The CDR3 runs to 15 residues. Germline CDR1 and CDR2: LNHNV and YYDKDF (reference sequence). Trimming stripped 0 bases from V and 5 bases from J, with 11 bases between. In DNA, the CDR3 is TGTGCCACCAGCAGAGATCGCAGTTTGGAAAACATTCAGTACTTC. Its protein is CATSRDRSLENIQYF.

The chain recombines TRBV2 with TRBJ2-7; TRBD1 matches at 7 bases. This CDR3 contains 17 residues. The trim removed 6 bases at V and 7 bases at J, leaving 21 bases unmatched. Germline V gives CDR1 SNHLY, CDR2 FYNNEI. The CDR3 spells CASRVKSGPGGLREQYF. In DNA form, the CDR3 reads TGTGCCAGCAGGGTAAAGAGCGGTCCAGGGGGATTGAGGGAGCAGTACTTC. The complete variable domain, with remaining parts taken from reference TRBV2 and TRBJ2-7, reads EPEVTQTPSHQVTQMGQEVILRCVPISNHLYFYWYRQILGQKVEFLVSFYNNEISEKSEIFDDQFSVERPDGSNFTLKIRSTKLEDSAMYFCASRVKSGPGGLREQYFGPGTRLTVT.

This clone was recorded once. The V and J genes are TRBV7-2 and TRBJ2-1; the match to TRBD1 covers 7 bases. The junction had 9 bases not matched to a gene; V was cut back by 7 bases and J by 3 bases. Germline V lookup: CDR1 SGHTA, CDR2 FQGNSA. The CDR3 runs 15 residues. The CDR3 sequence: CASTPSRTGYNEQFF. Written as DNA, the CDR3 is TGTGCCAGCACCCCATCCCGGACAGGCTACAATGAGCAGTTCTTC.

CDR3 in DNA: TGTGCCAGCAGCTTAGGTGAATTAGCGGGATGGGAGACCCAGTACTTC. This codes for CASSLGELAGWETQYF. The rearrangement joins TRBV11-3 to TRBJ2-5; 8 bases map to TRBD2. The CDR3 covers 16 residues. Germline CDR1 is SGHNT and CDR2 is YENEEA. The ends lost 1 base at V and 5 bases at J; junction bases unmatched: 9. The variable domain in full, completed from reference TRBV11-3 and TRBJ2-5, reads EAGVVQSPRYKIIEKKQPVAFWCNPISGHNTLYWYLQNLGQGPELLIRYENEEAVDDSQLPKDRFSAERLKGVDSTLKIQPAELGDSAVYLCASSLGELAGWETQYFGPGTRLLVL.

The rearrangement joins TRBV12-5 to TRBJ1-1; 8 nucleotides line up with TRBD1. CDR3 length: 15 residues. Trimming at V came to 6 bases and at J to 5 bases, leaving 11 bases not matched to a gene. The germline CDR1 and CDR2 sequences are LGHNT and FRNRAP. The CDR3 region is CASGRRTGFKTEAFF. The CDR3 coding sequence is TGTGCTAGTGGCCGGCGGACAGGGTTTAAAACTGAAGCTTTCTTT.

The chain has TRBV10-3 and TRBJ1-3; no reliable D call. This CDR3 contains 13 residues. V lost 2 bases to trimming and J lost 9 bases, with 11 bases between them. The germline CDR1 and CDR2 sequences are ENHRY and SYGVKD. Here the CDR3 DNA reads TGTGCCATCAGTGAGACGATAGGTGGCACCATATATTTT. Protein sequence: CAISETIGGTIYF.

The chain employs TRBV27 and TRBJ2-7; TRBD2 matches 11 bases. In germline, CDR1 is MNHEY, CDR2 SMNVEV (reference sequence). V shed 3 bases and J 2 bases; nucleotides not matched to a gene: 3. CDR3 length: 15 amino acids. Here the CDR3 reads CASSFVAGGPYEQYF. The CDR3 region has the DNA TGTGCCAGCAGTTTTGTAGCGGGAGGGCCCTACGAGCAGTACTTC.

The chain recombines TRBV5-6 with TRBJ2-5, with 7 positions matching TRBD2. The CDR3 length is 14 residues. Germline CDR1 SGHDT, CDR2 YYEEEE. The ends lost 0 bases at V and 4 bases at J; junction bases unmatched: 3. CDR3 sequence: CASSLEQRGETQYF. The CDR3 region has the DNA TGTGCCAGCAGCTTGGAACAGCGGGGAGAGACCCAGTACTTC.

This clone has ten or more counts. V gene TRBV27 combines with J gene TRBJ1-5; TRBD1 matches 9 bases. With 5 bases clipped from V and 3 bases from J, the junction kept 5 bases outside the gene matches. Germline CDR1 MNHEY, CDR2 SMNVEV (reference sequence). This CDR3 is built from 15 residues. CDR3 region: CASSDGQGHNQPQHF. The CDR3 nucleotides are TGTGCCAGCAGTGACGGACAGGGGCACAATCAGCCCCAGCATTTT.

This CDR3 is CASSVEGLATQYF. As DNA, the CDR3 is TGTGCCAGCAGCGTAGAGGGGCTGGCGACCCAGTACTTC. V and J are TRBV9 and TRBJ2-5; possible D gene TRBD1, 5 bases. Germline CDR1 and CDR2: SGDLS and YYNGEE. The V gene lost 0 bases and the J gene lost 7 bases, with 10 bases spanning the gap. The CDR3 runs 13 residues.

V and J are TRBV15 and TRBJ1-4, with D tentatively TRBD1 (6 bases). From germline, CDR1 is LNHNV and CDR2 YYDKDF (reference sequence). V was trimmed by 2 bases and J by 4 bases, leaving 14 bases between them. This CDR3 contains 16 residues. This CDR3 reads CATSRSKTGLNEKLFF. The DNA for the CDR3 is TGTGCCACCAGCAGAAGTAAAACAGGGCTTAATGAAAAACTGTTTTTT.

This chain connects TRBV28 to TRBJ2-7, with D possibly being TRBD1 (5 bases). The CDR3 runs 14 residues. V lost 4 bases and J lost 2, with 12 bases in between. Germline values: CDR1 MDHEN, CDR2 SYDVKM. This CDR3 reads CASSSWGRAYEQYF. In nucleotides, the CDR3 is TGTGCCAGCAGTTCGTGGGGCAGGGCCTACGAGCAGTACTTC.

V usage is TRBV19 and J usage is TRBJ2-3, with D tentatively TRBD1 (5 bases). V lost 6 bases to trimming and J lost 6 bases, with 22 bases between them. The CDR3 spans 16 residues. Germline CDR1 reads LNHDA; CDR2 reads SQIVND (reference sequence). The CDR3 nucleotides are TGTGCCAGTAGAGGCCCTACAGCAAGGGGTTGGGATACGCAGTATTTT. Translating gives CASRGPTARGWDTQYF.

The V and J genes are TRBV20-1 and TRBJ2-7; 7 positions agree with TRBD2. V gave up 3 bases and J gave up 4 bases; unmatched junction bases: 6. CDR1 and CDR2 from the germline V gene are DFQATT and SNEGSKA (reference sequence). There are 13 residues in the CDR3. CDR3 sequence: CSASPGLEYEQYF. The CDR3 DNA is TGCAGTGCTAGTCCAGGACTAGAGTACGAGCAGTACTTC.

The CDR3 DNA follows: TGTGCCAGCAACCCAGCGGGTCACTGCGGAGAGACCCAGTACTTC. This translates into CASNPAGHCGETQYF. The chain has TRBV3-1 (or the pseudogene TRBV3-2) and TRBJ2-5; maybe TRBD2 (6 bases). Germline lookup yields CDR1 LGHDT and CDR2 YNNKEL (reference sequence). The length of the CDR3 is 15 residues. Trimming cost V 7 bases and J 4 bases, with 19 bases left between them.

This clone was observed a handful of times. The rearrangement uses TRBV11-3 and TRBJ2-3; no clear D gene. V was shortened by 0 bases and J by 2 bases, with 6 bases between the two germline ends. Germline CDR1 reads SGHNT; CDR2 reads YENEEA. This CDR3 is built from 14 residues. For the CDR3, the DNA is TGTGCCAGCAGCTTAGATAGCCTCACAGATACGCAGTATTTT. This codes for CASSLDSLTDTQYF.

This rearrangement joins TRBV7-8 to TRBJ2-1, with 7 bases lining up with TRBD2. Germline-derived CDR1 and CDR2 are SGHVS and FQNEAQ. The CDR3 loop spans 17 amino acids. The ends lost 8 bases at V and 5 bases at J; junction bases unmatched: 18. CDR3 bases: TGTGCCAGCGCAGCAACCGTGGGGGGGAGGTTTAACAATGAGCAGTTCTTC. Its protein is CASAATVGGRFNNEQFF.

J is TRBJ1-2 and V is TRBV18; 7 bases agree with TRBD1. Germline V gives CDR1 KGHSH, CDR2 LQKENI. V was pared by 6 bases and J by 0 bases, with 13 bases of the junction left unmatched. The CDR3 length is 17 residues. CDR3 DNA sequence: TGTGCCAGCTCGTCCCGGGACAGTGATCCCCCTAACTATGGCTACACCTTC. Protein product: CASSSRDSDPPNYGYTF.

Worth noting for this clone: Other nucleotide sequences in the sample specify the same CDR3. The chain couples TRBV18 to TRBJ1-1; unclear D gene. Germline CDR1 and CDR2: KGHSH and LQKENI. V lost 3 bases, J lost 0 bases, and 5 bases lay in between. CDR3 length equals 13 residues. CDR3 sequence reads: CASSPGMNTEAFF. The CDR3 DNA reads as TGTGCCAGCTCACCGGGCATGAACACTGAAGCTTTCTTT.

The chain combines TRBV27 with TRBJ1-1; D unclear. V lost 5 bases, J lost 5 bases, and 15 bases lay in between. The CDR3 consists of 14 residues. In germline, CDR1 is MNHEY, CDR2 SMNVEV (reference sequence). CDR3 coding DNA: TGTGCCAGCAGTCCGTTTACCCGGGGTACTGAAGCTTTCTTT. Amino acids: CASSPFTRGTEAFF.